This TCR beta chain emerged from a study of blood T cell repertoires in COVID-19. As for the study in general: COVID-19 samples collected from the United States, Italy and Spain covered acute and convalescent phases. The analysed material was cDNA or gDNA that came from T cells, B-cell-depleted T cells, or PBMCs.

V trimming: 3 bases; J trimming: 5 bases; junction bases outside the gene matches: 5. The V gene's germline CDR1 is KGHDR and CDR2 SFDVKD. The CDR3 loop spans 15 amino acids. Original analysis: Quantification of nucleated cells was approximated via reference gene primer amplification. Profiled with immunoSEQ multiplex PCR; TCRdb holds only in-frame clones, not every one. The V and J calls and the clone size are those of that table, but D and trimming were determined from the DNA. The data show roughly 140,000 clones, around 84% seen once. What the recovered Cohort 3 donors had was two negative PCRs, clearance, or symptom resolution.

The TCR sequence derives from a man in his fifties who had recovered from COVID-19. Source material: PBMCs or T cells enriched from blood (not recorded which). This chain connects TRBV24-1 to TRBJ2-5; 10 bases map to TRBD2. The CDR3 DNA reads TGTGCCACCAGTGATAAGCGGGGGGGCCTCGAGACCCAGTACTTC. Protein product: CATSDKRGGLETQYF.